The clone carrying this T cell receptor beta chain was counted a single time. Its antigen is unknown. This specimen comes from a study of cytomegalovirus exposure and HLA in healthy donors. At the level of the study: Some 85 million unique TCRs, all from HLA-typed donors, were included in an early release of the data. Whole-study results and caveats: High specificity and sensitivity for cytomegalovirus status were reported for the classifier.

Germline assignment: CDR1 SGHRS and CDR2 YFSETQ. V was cut by 0 bases and J by 0 bases, with 8 bases left in between. CDR3 size: 15 residues. PCR involved 60 Vbeta and 13 Jbeta primers. The table came from immunoSEQ multiplex PCR; TCRdb's copy has only in-frame clones and leaves some out. In the table there are 65,000 to 80,000 clones, over 70% of which are singletons. The origin of this receptor is a woman aged 40 to 50 in good health and CMV-seropositive. The sequencing sample was made of PBMCs. V usage is TRBV5-1 and J usage is TRBJ2-3, with D possibly matching TRBD2 (5 bases). Here the CDR3 DNA reads TGCGCCAGCAGCTTGGCAGCGGCAAGCACAGATACGCAGTATTTT. Protein sequence: CASSLAAASTDTQYF.